The clone carrying this T cell receptor beta chain has more than one count but fewer than ten. Constant-region reverse primers amplified full-length variable regions, followed by semi-nested Nested Universal Primer A PCR. TCRdb fed the 5' RACE reads into MiXCR, producing one record per CDR3 protein. The sample comprises 10,000 to 15,000 distinct CDR3 sequences, more than 20% of which are singletons, and approximately 2.8% rests with the top ten. The CDR3 is 13 amino acids. The V end was cut by 2 bases, the J end by 7 bases, with 12 bases between. CDR1 is SGHRS, CDR2 YFSETQ, per germline. The sequencing input was naive CD4+ T cells sorted from blood. Subset specified: naive CD4+ T cells, CD4+CD45RA+CD25-. This sequence was found in a female donor with breast cancer. The chain carries TRBV5-1 and TRBJ1-2; a possible D gene is TRBD1 (6 bases). CDR3 in amino acids: CASSLTGNSGYTF. CDR3 DNA: TGCGCCAGCAGCTTAACAGGGAATTCTGGCTACACCTTC. Drawing the rest from reference TRBV5-1 and TRBJ1-2, the complete variable domain is KAGVTQTPRYLIKTRGQQVTLSCSPISGHRSVSWYQQTPGQGLQFLFEYFSETQRNKGNFPGRFSGRQFSNSRSEMNVSTLELGDSALYLCASSLTGNSGYTFGSGTRLTVV.